The present T cell receptor (beta chain) was sequenced within a study of cytomegalovirus exposure and HLA in healthy donors. General study findings and limits: Apparent HLA restriction characterized most CMV-associated TCR beta chains in a later analysis.

The PCR used 60 Vbeta and 13 Jbeta primers. Libraries were prepared by immunoSEQ multiplex PCR; TCRdb keeps only in-frame clonotypes and omits some of them. The sample data list under 150,000 clones. For this clone: Its antigen is still unknown.

There are 12 residues in the CDR3. The source is a woman between 40 and 55 years old in good health and CMV-seronegative. The rearrangement links TRBV21-1 to TRBJ1-1; the table's D call, TRBD1, was not checked against the DNA. TRBV21-1 is tagged as a pseudogene. Sample: PBMCs. The CDR3 nucleotides read TGTGCCAGCAGCAAAGGGGGCAGGGAAGCTTTCTTT. It yields the protein CASSKGGREAFF.